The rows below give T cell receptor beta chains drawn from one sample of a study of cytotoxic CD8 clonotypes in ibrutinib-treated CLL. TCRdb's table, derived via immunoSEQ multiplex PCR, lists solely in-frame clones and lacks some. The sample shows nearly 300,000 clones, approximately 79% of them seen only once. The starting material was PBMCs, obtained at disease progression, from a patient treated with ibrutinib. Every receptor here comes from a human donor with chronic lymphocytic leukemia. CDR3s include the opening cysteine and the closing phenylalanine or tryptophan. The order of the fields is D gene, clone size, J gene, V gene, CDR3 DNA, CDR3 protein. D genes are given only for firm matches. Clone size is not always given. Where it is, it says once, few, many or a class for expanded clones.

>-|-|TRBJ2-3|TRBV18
TGTGCCAGCTCACCAGTGCTAGTGGGATATGGCACAGATACGCAGTATTTT
CASSPVLVGYGTDTQYF
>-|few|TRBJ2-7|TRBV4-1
TGCGCCAGCAGCTCTACCGGGGAGGAGCAGTACTTC
CASSSTGEEQYF
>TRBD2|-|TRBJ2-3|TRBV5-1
TGCGCCAGCAGCTTGGCCAGGACTAGCGGCACAGATACGCAGTATTTT
CASSLARTSGTDTQYF
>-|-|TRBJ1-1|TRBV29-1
TGCAGCGTTGATAAGACGTTCGGGGCTTTCTTT
CSVDKTFGAFF
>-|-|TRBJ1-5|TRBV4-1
TGCGCCAGCAGCCAAGATTACAGGACATTCGATCAGCCCCAGCATTTT
CASSQDYRTFDQPQHF
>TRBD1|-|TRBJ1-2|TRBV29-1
TGCAGCGTTGATTCCCCCACAGGACAGGACAACTATGGCTACACCTTC
CSVDSPTGQDNYGYTF
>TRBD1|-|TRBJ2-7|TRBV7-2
TGTGCCACCTCGGACAGGGTCTCCTACGAGCAGTACTTC
CATSDRVSYEQYF
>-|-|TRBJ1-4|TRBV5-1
TGCGCCAGCAGCTTGGTAGGTCGGACTAATGAAAAACTGTTTTTT
CASSLVGRTNEKLFF
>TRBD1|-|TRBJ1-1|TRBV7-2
TGTGCCAGCAGCGCGCCGGGACAGTTCACTGAAGCTTTCTTT
CASSAPGQFTEAFF
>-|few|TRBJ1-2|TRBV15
TGTGCCACCAGCGACATATATGGCTACACCTTC
CATSDIYGYTF
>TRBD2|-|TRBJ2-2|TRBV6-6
TGTGCCAGCAGTAACTCGGGACTAGCGGGGGGCGGGGAGCTGTTTTTT
CASSNSGLAGGGELFF
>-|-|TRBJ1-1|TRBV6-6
TGTGCCAGCAGTTACTGGGCACACCCGAACACTGAAGCTTTCTTT
CASSYWAHPNTEAFF
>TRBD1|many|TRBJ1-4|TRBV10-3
TGTGCCTCCAGACAGGGGTTGTCTGAAAAACTGTTTTTT
CASRQGLSEKLFF
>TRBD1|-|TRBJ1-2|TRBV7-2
TGTGCCAGCAGCTGGGAGGGGGCGGATGGCTACACCTTC
CASSWEGADGYTF
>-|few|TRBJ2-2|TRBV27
TGTGCCAGCAGCCCTTCACTGAGGACTACCAAGGTCACCGGGGAGCTGTTTTTT
CASSPSLRTTKVTGELFF
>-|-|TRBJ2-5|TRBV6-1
TGTGCCAGCGGTCGGCCCCTCCAAGAGACCCAGTACTTC
CASGRPLQETQYF
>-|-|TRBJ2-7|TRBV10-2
TGCGCCAGCAGATCGACAGGGACTGGGTCCTACGAGCAGTACTTC
CASRSTGTGSYEQYF
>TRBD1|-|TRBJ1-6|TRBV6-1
TGTGCCATCCGGGACAGGGCTTATAATTCACCCCTCCACTTT
CAIRDRAYNSPLHF
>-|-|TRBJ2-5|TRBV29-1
TGCAGCGTTGAAGCAGGGCGGAATCCTCAAGAGACCCAGTACTTC
CSVEAGRNPQETQYF
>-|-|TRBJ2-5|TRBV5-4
TGTGCCAGCGGGATTACAGGTCAAGAGACCCAGTACTTC
CASGITGQETQYF
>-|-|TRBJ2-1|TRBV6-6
TGTGCCAGCAGTTACAGTCATAACTCCTACAATGAGCAGTTCTTC
CASSYSHNSYNEQFF
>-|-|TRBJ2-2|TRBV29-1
TGCAGCGTTGTTTGGGTTTCGAACACCGGGGAGCTGTTTTTT
CSVVWVSNTGELFF